The clone carrying this T cell receptor (beta chain) has more than one count but fewer than ten. Single viable CD3+CD4+CD8-CD45RO+ cells were sorted as the memory CD4+ T cells. The sample is drawn from a study of memory CD4+ T cells and cytomegalovirus serostatus. Only in-frame clones appear in the TCRdb table, and some are missing; sequencing was by immunoSEQ multiplex PCR. Found here are about 50,000 clones, approximately 78% of them singletons; the top ten hold roughly 0.71%. The clonotype comes from an adult in good health and CMV-seronegative. Sequenced material: memory CD4+ T cells from blood.

The CDR3 nucleotides are TGTGCCAGCTCACCTAGTTGGAAGGAGGCGGGAAACACTGAAGCTTTCTTT. Translated: CASSPSWKEAGNTEAFF. The chain carries TRBV18 and TRBJ1-1; D call uncertain. Trimming left V 3 bases short and J 2 bases short, with 19 bases between. The germline CDR1 and CDR2 sequences are KGHSH and LQKENI. The CDR3 length is 17 residues. Complete variable domain (other parts from reference TRBV18 and TRBJ1-1): NAGVMQNPRHLVRRRGQEARLRCSPMKGHSHVYWYRQLPEEGLKFMVYLQKENIIDESGMPKERFSAEFPKEGPSILRIQQVVRGDSAAYFCASSPSWKEAGNTEAFFGQGTRLTVV.